The clone carrying this TCR beta chain was detected many times. What it recognizes is unknown. CDR1 SQVTM and CDR2 ANQGSEA come from the germline V gene. CDR3 length equals 11 residues. This entry comes from a study of blood T cells in healthy people across ages. Study outcomes and limitations: The study found more naive CD4+ cells and higher diversity in long-lived than aged donors. The CMV status of each donor remained undetermined, and this could have confounded shifts in expanded clonotypes.

With a J-beta primer mix and a sample-barcoded 5' primer, a second PCR ran about 7 to 11 cycles. TCRdb redid the calling of the 5' RACE reads with MiXCR, one entry per CDR3 protein. Altogether around 990,000 distinct CDR3 sequences are present, around two fifths being singletons, with the ten largest covering around 13%. The rearrangement joins TRBV29-1 to TRBJ1-2, with a tentative D call TRBD1 (6 bases). This receptor was taken from a man in his late teens or twenties in good health. The sample consisted of blood. CDR3 in amino acids: CSGGQIYGYTF. CDR3 bases: TGCAGTGGAGGACAGATCTATGGCTACACCTTC.